This T cell receptor (beta chain) was recorded in a study of blood T cell repertoires in COVID-19. The protocol was immunoSEQ multiplex PCR, while the TCRdb copy is restricted to in-frame clones and leaves out a portion. There are 90,000 or so clones in the sample; over 80% occur only once, and roughly 2% lies in the top ten. The CDR3 has 19 amino acids. Germline CDR1 SGHDN, CDR2 FVKESK. V was pared by 0 bases and J by 1 base, with 20 bases between. This TCR was sampled from a human donor with active COVID-19. The donor label of this sample is uncertain. Sequenced input: peripheral blood. The chain employs TRBV14 and TRBJ2-3; weak D call: TRBD1 (6 bases). The CDR3 reads CASSQDWQGTGAGTDTQYF. CDR3 nucleotide sequence: TGTGCCAGCAGCCAAGATTGGCAGGGGACGGGTGCGGGCACAGATACGCAGTATTTT.